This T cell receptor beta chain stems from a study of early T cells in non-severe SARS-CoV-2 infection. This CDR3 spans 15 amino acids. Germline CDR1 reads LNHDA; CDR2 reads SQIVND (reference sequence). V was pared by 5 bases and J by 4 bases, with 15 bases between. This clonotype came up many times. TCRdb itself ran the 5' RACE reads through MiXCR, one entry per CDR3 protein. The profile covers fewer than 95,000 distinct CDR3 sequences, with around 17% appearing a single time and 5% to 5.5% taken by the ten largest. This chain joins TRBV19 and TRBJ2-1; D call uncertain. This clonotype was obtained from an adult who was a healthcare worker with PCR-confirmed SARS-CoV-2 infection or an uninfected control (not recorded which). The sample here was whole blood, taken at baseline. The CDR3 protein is CASSSTPTSYNEQFF. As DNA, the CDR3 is TGTGCCAGTAGTTCTACTCCCACCTCATACAATGAGCAGTTCTTC. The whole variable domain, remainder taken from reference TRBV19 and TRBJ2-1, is DGGITQSPKYLFRKEGQNVTLSCEQNLNHDAMYWYRQDPGQGLRLIYYSQIVNDFQKGDIAEGYSVSREKKESFPLTVTSAQKNPTAFYLCASSSTPTSYNEQFFGPGTRLTVL.